The 3 T cell receptor beta chains presented below share a single source sample, sequenced in a study of graft-versus-host responses after intestinal transplantation (dated by TCRdb to the early 2020s). This specimen's time point label, per the study, means: cells obtained before transplantation from donor or recipient. The library was made by the immunoSEQ multiplex PCR assay. Here the immuneACCESS table is served through TCRdb, limited to in-frame sequences with V and J called. Missing clones are a known gap in these copies; in checked studies unresolved V genes cover under half, and the rest lacks a known reason. Across this sample there are about 110,000 clones, with 80% to 90% seen only once. The leading ten clones occupy less than 0.85% of the sample. Their antigens are not known. The material sequenced was unstimulated CD4+ T cells sorted from spleen or lymph node cells, taken before transplant. The receptors originated from a human donor who was the organ donor for an intestinal transplant.

J is TRBJ1-1 and V is TRBV18; the D is unclear. CDR1 is KGHSH, CDR2 LQKENI, per germline. The V end lost 3 bases, the J end lost 5 bases, and 7 bases lay between the germline ends. The CDR3 has 12 amino acids. CDR3 in amino acids: CASSPSGTEAFF. The CDR3 nucleotides read TGTGCCAGCTCACCGTCGGGGACTGAAGCTTTCTTT.

Concerning this clone: This specimen includes other DNA sequences encoding the same CDR3. The genes are TRBV7-3 and TRBJ2-3; no reliable D call. V was cut by 1 base and J by 6 bases, with 5 bases left in between. The germline CDR1 and CDR2 sequences are SGHTA and FQGTGA. The CDR3 contains 12 residues. The CDR3 reads CASSLSADTQYF. For the CDR3, the DNA is TGTGCCAGCAGCTTAAGCGCGGATACGCAGTATTTT.

This CDR3 reads CASSLGQGKQYF. The CDR3 DNA reads TGTGCCAGCAGCTTGGGACAGGGCAAGCAGTACTTC. The chain joins TRBV27 to TRBJ2-7, with 9 positions matching TRBD1. The CDR3 is 12 residues long. Germline-derived CDR1 and CDR2 are MNHEY and SMNVEV (reference sequence). V dropped 6 bases and J dropped 8; count of bases not matched to a gene: 5.